The clone carrying this T cell receptor beta chain was recorded at least ten times. Trimming cost V 0 bases and J 4 bases; bases outside gene matches: 6. This CDR3 spans 14 amino acids. Per the germline V gene, CDR1 is DFQATT and CDR2 is SNEGSKA (reference sequence). The data are from a study of T cells in Graves' hyperthyroidism and ophthalmopathy. Amplification yielded TCR beta CDR3 regions, with RNA transcripts as the source. First-round RT-PCR targeting the TCR CDR3 was performed with the HTBI primer set. TCRdb re-derived calls from the multiplex PCR reads in MiXCR, one entry per CDR3 protein. The sample has some 740,000 distinct CDR3 sequences, around 15% seen once; the top ten hold roughly a tenth.

This chain links TRBV20-1 with TRBJ2-7, with 7 bases matching TRBD1. The sequence was obtained from a woman aged 18-29 years with Graves' hyperthyroidism. Sequencing was carried out using blood. CDR3 nucleotide sequence: TGCAGTGCTAGAGATCAAGGGGGCCCGTACGAGCAGTACTTC. It yields the protein CSARDQGGPYEQYF.